The clone carrying this T cell receptor beta chain is medium-sized. These data belong to a study of spatial heterogeneity in lung cancer. On the study more broadly: Fewer alpha-chain than beta-chain sequences were consistently detected.

Germline V lookup: CDR1 MNHGY, CDR2 SAAAGT. CDR3 length: 13 amino acids. V shed 3 bases and J shed 2 bases, with 8 bases lying between them. TCR cDNA molecules each had a unique molecular identifier. TCRdb analysed the 5' RACE reads with MiXCR anew, one entry per CDR3 protein. The sample carries about 6,100 distinct CDR3 sequences, roughly 8.3% recorded once. Stated time point: sample taken at primary tumor resection. Patients with untreated early-stage non-small cell lung cancer, numbering 72, were the donors. Extraction of whole RNA from tumor, nontumor lung or frozen PBMC preceded unsorted sequencing.

This specimen consisted of normal lung tissue next to the tumor, obtained at surgery. This receptor was identified in a female donor with early-stage non-small cell lung cancer. The chain employs TRBV6-8 and TRBJ2-7; D gene uncertain. CDR3 sequence: CASSYAGAYEQYF. The CDR3 nucleotides read TGTGCCAGCAGTTATGCTGGTGCCTACGAGCAGTACTTC.